This TCR beta chain was captured by sequencing in a study of OX40 agonist ivuxolimab in advanced cancers. Across the study: Six ivuxolimab dose levels, 0.01 to 10 mg/kg, were given intravenously every 2 weeks. Whole-study results and caveats: In general, CD8+ T cells held more expanded clones than CD4+ did, on average.

Autoimmune disease history or systemic immunosuppression excluded patients. The timepoints at which blood was sampled were baseline, cycle 4 day 1, and cycle 7 day 1. This CDR3 has 14 amino acids. From germline, CDR1 is LNHDA and CDR2 SQIVND (reference sequence). Deletions cut 3 bases from V and 2 bases from J, with 8 bases between. As to this clone: Its target is not known.

Sequenced by immunoSEQ multiplex PCR; TCRdb stores in-frame clones only, minus some. The profile covers tens of thousands of clones, with more than 65% appearing a single time and 4.4% taken by the ten largest. The genes are TRBV19 and TRBJ1-5; D not resolved. The sequence was collected from an adult with an advanced solid tumor such as melanoma, head and neck, liver or kidney cancer. The material was CD4+ or CD8+ T cells sorted from blood, obtained in a trial of the OX40 agonist ivuxolimab. DNA of the CDR3: TGTGCCAGTAGTATCTCGCAGGGCAATCAGCCCCAGCATTTT. Protein product: CASSISQGNQPQHF.